The rows below give T cell receptor beta chains drawn from one sample of a study of OX40 agonist ivuxolimab in advanced cancers. Sequencing was performed with immunoSEQ multiplex PCR; in TCRdb, only in-frame clones are kept and a portion is missing. The data contain 70,000 to 85,000 clones, approximately 90% of them seen just once; the ten biggest clones take up roughly 4.9%. The source was CD4+ or CD8+ T cells sorted from blood, collected in a trial of the OX40 agonist ivuxolimab. These receptors originate from an adult with an advanced solid tumor such as melanoma, head and neck, liver or kidney cancer. Each CDR3 is given with its conserved first and last residue. The order of the fields is V gene, D gene, J gene, clone size, CDR3 DNA, CDR3 protein. D genes are given only for firm matches. Some rows have no size entry. The others give once, few or many, or a class for an expanded clone.

TRBV6-1	.	TRBJ2-1	once	TGTGCCAGCTCTCCCCGGGAGAGGTCCTACAATGAGCAGTTCTTC	CASSPRERSYNEQFF
TRBV7-2	.	TRBJ2-2	once	TGTGCCAGCAGCTTAGGGTCAGGGACGAACACCGGGGAGCTGTTTTTT	CASSLGSGTNTGELFF
TRBV7-8	TRBD2	TRBJ2-1	.	TGTGCCAGCAGCTCCATGGGGGAGCGGGAACGGGTTGAGCAGTTCTTC	CASSSMGERERVEQFF
TRBV29-1	TRBD2	TRBJ2-5	.	TGCAGCGTTGAAGATCTTGGTGGTAGCGGGAGAGGGGGCCAAGAGACCCAGTACTTC	CSVEDLGGSGRGGQETQYF
TRBV20-1	.	TRBJ2-7	.	TGCAGTGCGAGCATTTACGAGCAGTACTTC	CSASIYEQYF
TRBV7-6	TRBD2	TRBJ2-1	.	TGTGCCAGCAGCTTAGAGAGTGGGAGGGCCACGAATGAGCAGTTCTTC	CASSLESGRATNEQFF
TRBV2	TRBD1	TRBJ2-3	.	TGTGCCAGCAGTGCGGACAGGTGGACAGATACGCAGTATTTT	CASSADRWTDTQYF
TRBV7-9	.	TRBJ2-2	few	TGTGCCAGCAGAGTAGAGCCGTCGAACACCGGGGAGCTGTTTTTT	CASRVEPSNTGELFF
TRBV28	.	TRBJ1-5	.	TGTGCCAGCGGTGGGGGCGATCAGCCCCAGCATTTT	CASGGGDQPQHF
TRBV27	TRBD2	TRBJ2-7	.	TGTGCCAGCAGTTGGGGGACTAGCGGGAGTTACGAGCAGTACTTC	CASSWGTSGSYEQYF
TRBV6-1	.	TRBJ1-5	.	TGTGCCAGCCGGGATGGACTGAGCAATCAGCCCCAGCATTTT	CASRDGLSNQPQHF
TRBV6-1	TRBD2	TRBJ2-3	.	TGTGCCAGCAGTGCATGGCTAGCGGTCTCAGATACGCAGTATTTT	CASSAWLAVSDTQYF
TRBV18	.	TRBJ1-5	.	TGTGCCAGCTCACCGGGACAAGTTAGCAATCAGCCCCAGCATTTT	CASSPGQVSNQPQHF
TRBV6-6	TRBD1	TRBJ1-1	.	TGTGCCAGCAGTACACGGGGGGCGGCAGGGGGGACTGAAGCTTTCTTT	CASSTRGAAGGTEAFF
TRBV7-9	TRBD1	TRBJ2-7	.	TGTGCCAGCAGCCAGGGACAGGGGGTCTACGAGCAGTACTTC	CASSQGQGVYEQYF
TRBV11-3	.	TRBJ2-3	.	TGTGCCAGCAGCTTAGAGGGAGCAGATACGCAGTATTTT	CASSLEGADTQYF
TRBV19	.	TRBJ2-5	.	TGTGCCAGTAGTAGAAACATGCGGGAGACCCAGTACTTC	CASSRNMRETQYF
TRBV18	.	TRBJ1-1	.	TGTGCCAGCTCAACCACAGGGAAGGGCACTGAAGCTTTCTTT	CASSTTGKGTEAFF
TRBV6-5	TRBD2	TRBJ2-7	.	TGTGCCAGCAGCCGCGGGACTAGCGGGAACGAGCAGTACTTC	CASSRGTSGNEQYF
TRBV7-2	.	TRBJ2-2	.	TGTGCCAGCAGCTGGGGTCGGGTCACCGGGGAGCTGTTTTTT	CASSWGRVTGELFF
TRBV28	TRBD1	TRBJ1-2	.	TGTGCCAGCAGTTTAGGAGGGCAGGGGGCGCATGGCTACACCTTC	CASSLGGQGAHGYTF
TRBV21-1	.	TRBJ2-3	.	TGTGCCAGCAGAACCGGGGCTATCACAGATACGCAGTATTTT	CASRTGAITDTQYF
TRBV11-2	.	TRBJ2-2	.	TGTGCCGTAAAGGACTCCTTAGGGGAGCTGTTTTTT	CAVKDSLGELFF
TRBV9	TRBD2	TRBJ2-3	few	TGTGCCAGCAGCACAGGACTAGCGGTCACAGATACGCAGTATTTT	CASSTGLAVTDTQYF
TRBV10-3	TRBD2	TRBJ2-3	.	TGTGCCATCAGTGTTGGCAGCGGGAGTGTGATAGATACGCAGTATTTT	CAISVGSGSVIDTQYF
TRBV19	.	TRBJ2-2	.	TGTGCCAGTATGGAAGCAGGGCTCCGCACCGGGGAGCTGTTTTTT	CASMEAGLRTGELFF
TRBV2	.	TRBJ2-5	.	TGTGCCAGCAGCTCGGAGGGGGTGAGAGAGACCCAGTACTTC	CASSSEGVRETQYF
TRBV28	.	TRBJ1-1	once	TGTGCCAGCAGTTTTGAAGTCCGGGGCAGCACTGAAGCTTTCTTT	CASSFEVRGSTEAFF
TRBV5-4	.	TRBJ2-5	.	TGTGCCAGCAGCCTGGGCCAGGGATGGGAGACCCAGTACTTC	CASSLGQGWETQYF
TRBV13	TRBD2	TRBJ2-7	.	TGTGCCAGCAGCCCGATACCAGGGACTAGCTCCTACGAGCAGTACTTC	CASSPIPGTSSYEQYF
TRBV5-8	TRBD2	TRBJ2-7	.	TGTGCCAGCAGCTTGGCGGGAGGGACCTACGAGCAGTACTTC	CASSLAGGTYEQYF
TRBV7-9	.	TRBJ1-2	.	TGTGCCAGCAGCTTAATCCAGTTCTATGGCTACACCTTC	CASSLIQFYGYTF
TRBV7-2	.	TRBJ1-5	once	TGTGCCAGCAGCCCAGGGGCGGAACAGCCCCAGCATTTT	CASSPGAEQPQHF
TRBV5-1	TRBD2	TRBJ2-2	.	TGCGCCAGCAGCTCGGGGGGTTTTGCCGGGGAGCTGTTTTTT	CASSSGGFAGELFF
TRBV5-4	TRBD1	TRBJ2-3	.	TGTGCCAGCAGCTTGGGTTCGGGGACAGACACAGATACGCAGTATTTT	CASSLGSGTDTDTQYF
TRBV6-5	.	TRBJ1-3	.	TGTGCCAGCAGTGCACAGATAGAACTTGGAAACACCATATATTTT	CASSAQIELGNTIYF
TRBV6-7	.	TRBJ2-7	.	TGTGCCAGCAGCGCGGACACGAAAAAATACGAGCAGTACTTC	CASSADTKKYEQYF
TRBV5-4	TRBD2	TRBJ2-1	.	TGTGCCAGCAGCTTGGAGGGACTAGCGGACTACAATGAGCAGTTCTTC	CASSLEGLADYNEQFF
TRBV2	.	TRBJ1-2	few	TGTGCCAGCAGTGAAAGGTCGGGTGGCTACACCTTC	CASSERSGGYTF
TRBV7-9	.	TRBJ1-1	.	TGTGCCAGCAGCTCCACCCCGGACCCTGAAGCTTTCTTT	CASSSTPDPEAFF
TRBV19	TRBD2	TRBJ2-3	.	TGTGCCAGTAGCAAAGTACTCACTAGCGGGACCACAGATACGCAGTATTTT	CASSKVLTSGTTDTQYF
TRBV5-8	.	TRBJ1-5	.	TGTGCCAGTGTGGAGAGACGGAATCAGCCCCAGCATTTT	CASVERRNQPQHF
TRBV4-3	TRBD2	TRBJ2-1	.	TGCGCCAGCAGCCGGGGACTAGCGGGAGGGGTCTACAATGAGCAGTTCTTC	CASSRGLAGGVYNEQFF